This T cell receptor (beta chain) was captured by sequencing in a study of CD8+ T cells in alopecia areata. Overall study: Treated patients were given 5 to 10 mg oral tofacitinib twice daily.

Findings of the study overall: Patients shared TCRs less clearly than mice did, possibly owing to HLA.

Extracted RNA was reverse transcribed into cDNA, the sequencing template. The method was immunoSEQ multiplex PCR; TCRdb's version includes in-frame clones alone and lacks a portion of them. The data show under 350,000 clones, over 45% seen once. The CDR3 has 15 amino acids. Per germline, CDR1 LNHDA and CDR2 SQIVND (reference sequence). With 9 bases clipped from V and 0 bases from J, the junction kept 7 bases outside the gene matches. Indicated treatment: oral pan-JAK inhibitor, 5-10 mg twice daily. Comment on this clone: Its antigen is unknown.

Specimen: CD4+ T cells sorted from blood, collected at week 24, from a patient treated with tofacitinib. The chain joins TRBV19 to TRBJ2-2; 7 positions match TRBD1. This TCR derives from a human donor with alopecia areata. CDR3 sequence reads: CASKIGTANTGELFF. Here the CDR3 DNA reads TGTGCCAGCAAGATCGGGACAGCGAACACCGGGGAGCTGTTTTTT.